The TCR beta chain under discussion was sequenced for a study of regulatory T cells in long-lasting Graves disease. This clonotype was detected many times. Its antigen is as yet unknown. Germline CDR1 LGHDT, CDR2 YNNKEL (reference sequence). This CDR3 has 14 amino acids. V was clipped by 4 bases and J by 6 bases; unmatched bases: 5. As to time point: newly diagnosed GD, antithyroid drugs for less than 3 months. From RNA extracted from PBMCs, the TCR library was made. With iRepertoire HTBI primers and Arm-PCR of CDR3 regions, TCR beta libraries were built. TCRdb passed the multiplex PCR reads through MiXCR, listing each CDR3 protein once. The repertoire holds 400,000 to 500,000 distinct CDR3 sequences, with around 15% as singletons. Findings and caveats of the study: Segments TRBV28, TRBJ1-2 and TRBJ2-5 showed preferential usage in persistent disease.

This same sample was also part of a study on T cells in Graves' hyperthyroidism and ophthalmopathy. As that report states: Carried out on the TCR CDR3, a first-round RT-PCR used the HTBI primer set.

The sequence derives from a woman aged 25 to 39 with Graves disease. V gene TRBV3-1 combines with J gene TRBJ2-7, with 11 bases identical to TRBD1. The material sequenced was peripheral blood mononuclear cells (PBMCs), taken at new diagnosis, from a patient treated with antithyroid drugs. The CDR3 loop reads CASSPRTGGAEQYF. Here the CDR3 DNA reads TGTGCCAGCAGCCCCCGGACAGGGGGCGCCGAGCAGTACTTC.